This T cell receptor (beta chain) was recovered during a study of shared clonotypes between healthy human individuals. Overall study context: Donor composition was a couple of women and a few men, aged 18 to 49.

Naive CD8 cells lacked CD45RO, underwent positive selection for CCR7 and left out terminally differentiated effector memory CD45RA+ cells. CDR3 length: 13 amino acids. Germline V gene data show CDR1 as SQVTM and CDR2 as ANQGSEA. Trimming left V 6 bases short and J 8 bases short, with 17 bases between. Method: immunoSEQ multiplex PCR; TCRdb's copy keeps in-frame clones and lacks some. The table has more than 600,000 clones, 92% seen once. The sample was naive CD8+ T cells sorted from blood. The source is a man aged 25 to 40 in good health. The V gene is TRBV29-1, the J gene TRBJ2-1; D may match TRBD1 or TRBD2 (6 bases each). The CDR3 sequence: CSVGGWGLDEQFF. The DNA of the CDR3 is TGCAGCGTCGGGGGCTGGGGGCTGGATGAGCAGTTCTTC.